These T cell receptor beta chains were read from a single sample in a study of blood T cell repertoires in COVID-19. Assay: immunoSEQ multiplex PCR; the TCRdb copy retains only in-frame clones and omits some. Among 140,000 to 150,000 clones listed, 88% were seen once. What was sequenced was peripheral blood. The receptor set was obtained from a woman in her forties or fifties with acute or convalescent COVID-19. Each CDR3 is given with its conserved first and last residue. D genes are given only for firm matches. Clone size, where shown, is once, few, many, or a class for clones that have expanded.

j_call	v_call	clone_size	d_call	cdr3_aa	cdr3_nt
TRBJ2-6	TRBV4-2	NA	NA	CASRTVSGANVLTF	TGTGCCAGCAGAACAGTCTCTGGGGCCAACGTCCTGACTTTC
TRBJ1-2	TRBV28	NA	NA	CASSLGGAMAGYTF	TGTGCCAGCAGTTTAGGGGGGGCTATGGCTGGCTACACCTTC
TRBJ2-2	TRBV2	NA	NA	CASKEGTSTGELFF	TGTGCCAGCAAAGAGGGGACTTCGACCGGGGAGCTGTTTTTT
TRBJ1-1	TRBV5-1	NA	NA	CASSSNAGNMNTEAFF	TGCGCCAGCAGTTCGAATGCCGGGAACATGAACACTGAAGCTTTCTTT
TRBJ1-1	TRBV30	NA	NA	CAWTIGAGRTEAFF	TGTGCCTGGACGATTGGGGCAGGGAGGACTGAAGCTTTCTTT
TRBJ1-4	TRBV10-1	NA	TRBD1	CASSPVQIRDRKEKLFF	TGCGCCAGCAGTCCCGTACAAATCCGGGACAGAAAAGAAAAACTGTTTTTT
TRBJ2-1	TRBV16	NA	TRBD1	CASSQSRQGERNEQFF	TGTGCCAGCAGCCAATCTCGACAGGGTGAGAGAAATGAGCAGTTCTTC
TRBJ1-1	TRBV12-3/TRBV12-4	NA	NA	CASSSLGEAFF	TGTGCCAGCAGTTCTCTAGGTGAAGCTTTCTTT
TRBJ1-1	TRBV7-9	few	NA	CASSPWGWGTEAFF	TGTGCCAGCAGCCCTTGGGGCTGGGGCACTGAAGCTTTCTTT
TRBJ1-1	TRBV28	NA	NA	CASRVLEGRTNTEAFF	TGTGCCAGCAGAGTCTTGGAGGGACGGACGAACACTGAAGCTTTCTTT
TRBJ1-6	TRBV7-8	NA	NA	CASSPQLTGSHPLHF	TGTGCCAGCAGCCCCCAGCTGACAGGTTCCCATCCCCTCCACTTT
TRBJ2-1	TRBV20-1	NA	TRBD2	CSASWREAISYNEQFF	TGCAGTGCTAGTTGGCGGGAGGCCATCTCCTACAATGAGCAGTTCTTC
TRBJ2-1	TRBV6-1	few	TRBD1	CASSEDRVSYNEQFF	TGTGCCAGCAGTGAGGACAGGGTCTCCTACAATGAGCAGTTCTTC
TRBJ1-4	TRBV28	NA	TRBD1	CASSWGRGEKLFF	TGTGCCAGCAGTTGGGGCAGGGGGGAAAAACTGTTTTTT
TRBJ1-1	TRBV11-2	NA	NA	CASSLVGGANTEAFF	TGTGCCAGCAGCTTAGTCGGAGGGGCGAACACTGAAGCTTTCTTT
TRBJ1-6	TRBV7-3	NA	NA	CASSPGLNTGSPLHF	TGTGCCAGCAGCCCTGGACTCAATACGGGTTCACCCCTCCACTTT
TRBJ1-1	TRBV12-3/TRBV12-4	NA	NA	CASSTSHTEAFF	TGTGCCAGCAGCACATCACACACTGAAGCTTTCTTT
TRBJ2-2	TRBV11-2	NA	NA	CASRSITGELFF	TGTGCCAGCAGGTCTATCACCGGGGAGCTGTTTTTT
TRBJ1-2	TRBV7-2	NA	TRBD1	CASSSDRGVYGYTF	TGTGCCAGCAGCTCAGACAGGGGCGTTTATGGCTACACCTTC
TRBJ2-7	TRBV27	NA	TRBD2	CASSPGLAIYEQYF	TGTGCCAGCAGTCCGGGACTAGCGATCTACGAGCAGTACTTC
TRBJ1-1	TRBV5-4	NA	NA	CASSLAGDIGTEAFF	TGTGCCAGCAGCTTGGCCGGGGATATTGGCACTGAAGCTTTCTTT
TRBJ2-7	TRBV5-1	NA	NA	CASSWGLRVKSSLSSYEQYF	TGCGCCAGCAGTTGGGGTCTGAGGGTCAAATCTTCTCTCAGCTCCTACGAGCAGTACTTC
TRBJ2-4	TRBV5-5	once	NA	CASSAGPRLAKNIQYF	TGTGCCAGCAGCGCAGGGCCCAGATTAGCCAAAAACATTCAGTACTTC
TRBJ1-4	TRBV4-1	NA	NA	CASSQFGGLDEKLFF	TGCGCCAGCAGCCAATTTGGAGGGCTGGATGAAAAACTGTTTTTT
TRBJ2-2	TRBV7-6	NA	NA	CASSLGPSPNTGELFF	TGTGCCAGCAGCTTAGGCCCTAGTCCGAACACCGGGGAGCTGTTTTTT